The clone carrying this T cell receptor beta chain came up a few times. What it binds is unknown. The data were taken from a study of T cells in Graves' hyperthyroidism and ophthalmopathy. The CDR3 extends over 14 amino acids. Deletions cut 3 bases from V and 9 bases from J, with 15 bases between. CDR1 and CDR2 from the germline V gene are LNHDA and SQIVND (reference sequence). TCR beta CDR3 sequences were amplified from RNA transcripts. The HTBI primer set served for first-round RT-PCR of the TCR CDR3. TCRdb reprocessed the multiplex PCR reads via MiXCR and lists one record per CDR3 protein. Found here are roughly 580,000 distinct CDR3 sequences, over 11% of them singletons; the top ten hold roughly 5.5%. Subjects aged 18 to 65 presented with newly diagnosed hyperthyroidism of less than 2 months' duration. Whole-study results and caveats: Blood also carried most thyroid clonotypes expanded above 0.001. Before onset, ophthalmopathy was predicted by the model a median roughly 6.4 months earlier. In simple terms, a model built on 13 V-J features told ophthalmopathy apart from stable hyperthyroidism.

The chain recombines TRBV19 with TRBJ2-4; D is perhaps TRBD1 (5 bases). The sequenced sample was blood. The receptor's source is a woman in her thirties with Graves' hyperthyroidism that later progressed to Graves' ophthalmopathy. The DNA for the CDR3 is TGTGCCAGTAGTATTCAAGGGGTGGAGTTCATTCAGTACTTC. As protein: CASSIQGVEFIQYF.